The 9 T cell receptor beta chains in this list originate from one sample, sequenced in a study of T cells in Graves' hyperthyroidism and ophthalmopathy. Amplified regions were TCR beta CDR3 sequences from RNA transcripts. Primed by the HTBI set, a first-round RT-PCR was run on the TCR CDR3. MiXCR, run by TCRdb on the multiplex PCR reads, gives a single entry per CDR3 protein. The table records about 350,000 distinct CDR3 sequences, approximately 15% of them present only once. Material for sequencing was blood. These receptors were obtained from a woman in her twenties or thirties with Graves' hyperthyroidism.

This clonotype has more than one count but fewer than ten. The rearrangement joins TRBV19 to TRBJ2-1, with 13 positions matching TRBD2. CDR1 is LNHDA and CDR2 is SQIVND in the germline V gene (reference sequence). The CDR3 totals 15 residues. Unmatched junction bases numbered 7, after V lost 6 bases and J lost 8 bases. The CDR3 nucleotides read TGTGCCAGTAGGCTGACTAGCGGGAGGTTCGATGAGCAGTTCTTC. The encoded protein is CASRLTSGRFDEQFF. The entire variable domain, with the rest obtained from reference TRBV19 and TRBJ2-1, is as follows: DGGITQSPKYLFRKEGQNVTLSCEQNLNHDAMYWYRQDPGQGLRLIYYSQIVNDFQKGDIAEGYSVSREKKESFPLTVTSAQKNPTAFYLCASRLTSGRFDEQFFGPGTRLTVL.

The chain has TRBV11-3 and TRBJ2-1; D remains unclear. CDR3 length: 15 residues. V was shortened by 4 bases and J by 5 bases, with 15 bases between the two germline ends. CDR1 is SGHNT and CDR2 is YENEEA in the germline V gene. CDR3 sequence (DNA): TGTGCCAGCAGCTCCTTTTCAGTTGGGGACAATGAGCAGTTCTTC. This gives the protein CASSSFSVGDNEQFF. Full variable domain (outside the CDR3, taken from reference TRBV11-3 and TRBJ2-1): EAGVVQSPRYKIIEKKQPVAFWCNPISGHNTLYWYLQNLGQGPELLIRYENEEAVDDSQLPKDRFSAERLKGVDSTLKIQPAELGDSAVYLCASSSFSVGDNEQFFGPGTRLTVL.

The chain employs TRBV29-1 and TRBJ2-1; D gene ambiguous. The V end was cut by 1 base, the J end by 0 bases, with 16 bases between. This CDR3 has 17 residues. CDR1 and CDR2 (germline): SQVTM, ANQGSEA. This chain's CDR3 is CSVEGLGGGISYNEQFF. In nucleotides, the CDR3 is TGCAGCGTTGAAGGCCTCGGTGGCGGCATCTCCTACAATGAGCAGTTCTTC.

This clonotype was counted ten times or more. CDR3 nucleotides: TGTGCCAGTAGCGTCGTGGGGGGCAACTATGGCTACACCTTC. Translation: CASSVVGGNYGYTF. The chain uses TRBV19 and TRBJ1-2; D may be TRBD1 (6 bases). The V and J ends lost 6 bases and 2 bases respectively, with 13 bases between them. Looked up from germline, CDR1 is LNHDA and CDR2 is SQIVND (reference sequence). This CDR3 comprises 14 residues.

This clonotype has more than one count but fewer than ten. The chain links TRBV4-3 to TRBJ2-1, with 7 bases that match TRBD2. This CDR3 contains 16 residues. Germline values: CDR1 LGHNA, CDR2 YSLEER. V trimming: 0 bases; J trimming: 4 bases; junction bases outside the gene matches: 6. CDR3 loop: CASSQDLAGAYNEQFF. The DNA of the CDR3 is TGCGCCAGCAGCCAAGATCTGGCGGGAGCATACAATGAGCAGTTCTTC.

This clonotype showed up just a few times. The V call is TRBV7-8, the J call TRBJ1-2; the D gene is possibly TRBD1 (5 bases). The CDR3 is 15 amino acids. CDR1 is SGHVS and CDR2 is FQNEAQ in the germline V gene. V lost 3 bases to trimming and J lost 8 bases, with 19 bases between them. Written as DNA, the CDR3 is TGTGCCAGCAGCTTCGGGTGGGGGGAGGGAATCGGCTACACCTTC. Encoded protein: CASSFGWGEGIGYTF.

In this sample, this clonotype turned up many times. The chain has TRBV20-1 and TRBJ1-2; possibly TRBD1 for D (5 bases). Trimming stripped 6 bases from V and 3 bases from J, with 17 bases between. Per germline, CDR1 DFQATT and CDR2 SNEGSKA (reference sequence). This CDR3 is built from 14 residues. The DNA of the CDR3 is TGCAGTGCCGACACACAGGACCTAGACTATGGCTACACCTTC. Amino acids: CSADTQDLDYGYTF.

This clonotype occurred many times. This chain joins TRBV2 and TRBJ2-1; D uncertain. This CDR3 is 14 amino acids long. Germline V gives CDR1 SNHLY, CDR2 FYNNEI. Trimming pared 0 bases from V and 6 bases from J, leaving 9 bases between. Here the CDR3 DNA reads TGTGCCAGCAGTGAAGCGCCCAGGCCCAATGAGCAGTTCTTC. Encoded protein: CASSEAPRPNEQFF.

The rearrangement links TRBV27 to TRBJ2-7; D may be TRBD2 (5 bases). The germline V gene encodes CDR1 MNHEY and CDR2 SMNVEV (reference sequence). The CDR3 is 14 amino acids. Trimming took 2 bases from V and 2 from J, leaving 10 bases between them. For the CDR3, the DNA is TGTGCCAGCAGTTTAGGTAGCGCGACCTACGAGCAGTACTTC. Translation: CASSLGSATYEQYF.